The rows below give T cell receptor beta chains drawn from one sample of a study of radiotherapy plus CTLA-4 blockade in lung cancer. Method: immunoSEQ multiplex PCR; TCRdb's copy keeps in-frame clones and lacks some. The table records roughly 97,000 clones, 65% to 80% of them present only once. This specimen consisted of peripheral blood, obtained from a patient treated with radiotherapy plus ipilimumab. The source is a human donor with non-small cell lung cancer who had a partial response to radiotherapy plus ipilimumab. Some clones in this sample may be carry-over from other donors' samples. Each CDR3 is given with its conserved first and last residue. The order of the fields is clone size, D gene, J gene, V gene, CDR3 DNA, CDR3 protein. D genes are given only for firm matches. A row's size may be missing; if present it is once, few, many or a size class.

size: medium-sized; D: .; J: TRBJ1-5; V: TRBV28; DNA: TGTGCCAGCAGTTGGGGTGTATGGACAAGCAACCCTTCGAGGCAGCCCCAGCATTTT; CDR3: CASSWGVWTSNPSRQPQHF
size: many; D: TRBD1; J: TRBJ1-2; V: TRBV19; DNA: TGTGCCAGTAGTATAGACGCCGGGACAGGGGATGGCTACACCTTC; CDR3: CASSIDAGTGDGYTF
size: .; D: .; J: TRBJ1-2; V: TRBV7-8; DNA: TGTGCCAGCAGTATAACTGGGAGGGGGGAAAACTATGGCTACACCTTC; CDR3: CASSITGRGENYGYTF
size: .; D: .; J: TRBJ2-7; V: TRBV9; DNA: TGTGCCAGCAGCGTAGCACTGCCTCCCTACGAGCAGTACTTC; CDR3: CASSVALPPYEQYF
size: .; D: .; J: TRBJ2-3; V: TRBV28; DNA: .; CDR3: CASSILGQLSTDTQYF
size: .; D: .; J: TRBJ2-2; V: TRBV5-1; DNA: TGCGCCAGCAGCGTCCCAGCGTTTGGTACCGGGGAGCTGTTTTTT; CDR3: CASSVPAFGTGELFF
size: .; D: .; J: TRBJ2-1; V: TRBV9; DNA: TGTGCCAGCAGCGCCGACGGGAGCTCCTACAATGAGCAGTTCTTC; CDR3: CASSADGSSYNEQFF
size: .; D: .; J: TRBJ2-7; V: TRBV6-5; DNA: TGTGCCAGCAGTACATGTCCCTTTTGCGAGCAGTACTTC; CDR3: CASSTCPFCEQYF
size: .; D: .; J: TRBJ2-4; V: TRBV11-3; DNA: TGTGCCAGCAGCTTAGGTGGGAGTCGCATTCAGTACTTC; CDR3: CASSLGGSRIQYF
size: .; D: TRBD1; J: TRBJ2-2; V: TRBV19; DNA: TGTGCCAGTATTGGGAGTTCACAGGGGTTCCGCGGGGAGCTGTTTTTT; CDR3: CASIGSSQGFRGELFF
size: .; D: .; J: TRBJ2-6; V: TRBV7-5; DNA: TGTGTCAGAAGACCGGCGGGACCGCCCCGCTCTGGGGCCAACGTCCTGACTTTC; CDR3: CVRRPAGPPRSGANVLTF
size: .; D: .; J: TRBJ2-3; V: TRBV5-1; DNA: TGCGCCAGCAGCTTGGGCGGGCCAGATACGCAGTATTTT; CDR3: CASSLGGPDTQYF
size: few; D: .; J: TRBJ1-4; V: TRBV5-6; DNA: TGTGCCAGCAGCTTGATTGAGGATGAAAAACTGTTTTTT; CDR3: CASSLIEDEKLFF